The rows below give T cell receptor beta chains drawn from one sample of a study of blood T cell repertoires in COVID-19. Sequenced by immunoSEQ multiplex PCR; TCRdb stores in-frame clones only, minus some. The sample lists around 170,000 clones; approximately 80% were seen once. The sequenced sample consisted of peripheral blood. These TCRs come from a man between 65 and 85 years old who had recovered from COVID-19. CDR3s include the opening cysteine and the closing phenylalanine or tryptophan. A D gene is named only where the DNA matches it firmly. Some rows have no size entry. The others give once, few or many, or a class for an expanded clone.

CDR3: CASSQEYSGNTIYF; DNA: TGTGCCAGCAGCCAAGAATACTCTGGAAACACCATATATTTT; J: TRBJ1-3; V: TRBV4-2; D: -; size: -
CDR3: CSVGLQGLDGYTF; DNA: TGCAGCGTGGGATTACAGGGCTTGGATGGCTACACCTTC; J: TRBJ1-2; V: TRBV29-1; D: -; size: -
CDR3: CATSRHPGQGNEKLFF; DNA: TGTGCCACCAGCAGACACCCGGGACAGGGGAATGAAAAACTGTTTTTT; J: TRBJ1-4; V: TRBV15; D: TRBD1; size: -
CDR3: CASSYDRVGTEAFF; DNA: TGTGCCAGCAGTTACGACAGGGTGGGCACTGAAGCTTTCTTT; J: TRBJ1-1; V: TRBV6-5; D: TRBD1; size: -
CDR3: CASSLTGTYNQPQHF; DNA: TGTGCCAGCAGCTTGACAGGGACCTACAATCAGCCCCAGCATTTT; J: TRBJ1-5; V: TRBV28; D: TRBD1; size: -
CDR3: CASSRQGGYTF; DNA: TGTGCCAGCTCACGCCAGGGGGGCTACACCTTC; J: TRBJ1-2; V: TRBV18; D: -; size: -
CDR3: CASSLGSGETQYF; DNA: TGTGCCAGCAGCTTAGGTAGCGGGGAGACCCAGTACTTC; J: TRBJ2-5; V: TRBV7-6; D: TRBD2; size: -
CDR3: CASSYPTGSAGNTIYF; DNA: TGTGCCAGCAGTTACCCGACAGGTTCTGCTGGAAACACCATATATTTT; J: TRBJ1-3; V: TRBV6-6; D: -; size: -
CDR3: CASSQPLRGRGTDTQYF; DNA: TGCGCCAGCAGCCAGCCGCTTAGGGGTCGCGGCACAGATACGCAGTATTTT; J: TRBJ2-3; V: TRBV4-1; D: -; size: -
CDR3: CASSPRTSGDYEQYF; DNA: TGTGCCAGCAGCCCCCGGACTAGCGGAGACTACGAGCAGTACTTC; J: TRBJ2-7; V: TRBV11-2; D: TRBD2; size: -
CDR3: CASSQYRTTYEQYF; DNA: TGTGCCAGCAGTCAATACCGGACAACCTACGAGCAGTACTTC; J: TRBJ2-7; V: TRBV2; D: -; size: -
CDR3: CASSQSGLGYNSPLHF; DNA: TGTGCCAGCAGCCAATCGGGTTTGGGTTATAATTCACCCCTCCACTTT; J: TRBJ1-6; V: TRBV3-1/TRBV3-2; D: -; size: -
CDR3: CASSFSGLAGVEQYF; DNA: TGTGCCAGCAGCTTTTCCGGACTAGCGGGAGTCGAGCAGTACTTC; J: TRBJ2-7; V: TRBV7-9; D: TRBD2; size: -
CDR3: CASSEYQGTTNSPLHF; DNA: TGTGCCAGCAGTGAATACCAGGGGACTACCAATTCACCCCTCCACTTT; J: TRBJ1-6; V: TRBV6-1; D: -; size: -
CDR3: CAWTISGNEQFF; DNA: TGTGCCTGGACCATATCGGGCAATGAGCAGTTCTTC; J: TRBJ2-1; V: TRBV30; D: -; size: -
CDR3: CASSLGRESTDTQYF; DNA: TGTGCCAGCAGCTTAGGACGGGAGAGCACAGATACGCAGTATTTT; J: TRBJ2-3; V: TRBV11-3; D: -; size: -
CDR3: CSVSPTGIGNTIYF; DNA: TGCAGCGTTAGTCCAACAGGGATAGGAAACACCATATATTTT; J: TRBJ1-3; V: TRBV29-1; D: -; size: few
CDR3: CAWTAGSYGYTF; DNA: TGTGCCTGGACCGCCGGGAGCTATGGCTACACCTTC; J: TRBJ1-2; V: TRBV30; D: -; size: -
CDR3: CASAGLVSYEQYF; DNA: TGTGCCAGCGCGGGACTAGTCTCCTACGAGCAGTACTTC; J: TRBJ2-7; V: TRBV2; D: TRBD2; size: -
CDR3: CASSLVGLASDTQYF; DNA: TGTGCCAGCAGCTTAGTTGGACTAGCATCAGATACGCAGTATTTT; J: TRBJ2-3; V: TRBV7-2; D: TRBD2; size: -
CDR3: CASSLTLAGTSTDTQYF; DNA: TGCGCCAGCAGCTTGACTCTAGCGGGAACTAGCACAGATACGCAGTATTTT; J: TRBJ2-3; V: TRBV5-1; D: TRBD2; size: -
CDR3: CASSLAGHVGEKLFF; DNA: TGTGCCAGCAGCTTAGCGGGACATGTGGGTGAAAAACTGTTTTTT; J: TRBJ1-4; V: TRBV7-2; D: -; size: -
CDR3: CASSLAGSSGSVETQYF; DNA: TGTGCCAGCAGCTTGGCGGGTTCTAGCGGGAGTGTGGAGACCCAGTACTTC; J: TRBJ2-5; V: TRBV5-8; D: TRBD2; size: -
CDR3: CASSAGTHEQYF; DNA: TGCGCCAGCAGCGCTGGGACACACGAGCAGTACTTC; J: TRBJ2-7; V: TRBV5-1; D: -; size: -
CDR3: CASSDRDRSSEAFF; DNA: TGCGCCAGCAGTGATCGCGACAGGTCCTCTGAAGCTTTCTTT; J: TRBJ1-1; V: TRBV10-2; D: -; size: -
CDR3: CASSFDRGGQPQHF; DNA: TGTGCCAGCAGCTTCGACAGAGGGGGACAGCCCCAGCATTTT; J: TRBJ1-5; V: TRBV11-2; D: -; size: once
CDR3: CASRGTTYNEQFF; DNA: TGCGCCAGCAGAGGGACTACTTACAATGAGCAGTTCTTC; J: TRBJ2-1; V: TRBV5-1; D: TRBD2; size: -
CDR3: CASQGAGTTSYNEQFF; DNA: TGTGCCAGCCAAGGCGCAGGGACTACCTCCTACAATGAGCAGTTCTTC; J: TRBJ2-1; V: TRBV7-8; D: TRBD2; size: -
CDR3: CASSPRVGGELFF; DNA: TGTGCCAGCAGCCCCAGGGTCGGCGGGGAGCTGTTTTTT; J: TRBJ2-2; V: TRBV11-3; D: -; size: -
CDR3: CASSPPKGLATTDTQYF; DNA: TGTGCCAGCAGCCCCCCGAAGGGACTAGCGACCACAGATACGCAGTATTTT; J: TRBJ2-3; V: TRBV5-4; D: TRBD2; size: -
CDR3: CASSWISGTGSNNEQFF; DNA: TGTGCCAGCAGCTGGATCTCCGGGACAGGGTCTAACAATGAGCAGTTCTTC; J: TRBJ2-1; V: TRBV7-8; D: TRBD1; size: -
CDR3: CASSLAGVNSYEQYF; DNA: TGTGCCAGCAGTTTGGCGGGAGTCAACTCCTACGAGCAGTACTTC; J: TRBJ2-7; V: TRBV28; D: TRBD2; size: few
CDR3: CASSLALTDGYTF; DNA: TGTGCCAGCAGCTTAGCTTTAACTGATGGCTACACCTTC; J: TRBJ1-2; V: TRBV7-9; D: -; size: -
CDR3: CASSTSGARNEKLFF; DNA: TGTGCCAGCAGCACTTCAGGGGCTCGGAATGAAAAACTGTTTTTT; J: TRBJ1-4; V: TRBV7-2; D: -; size: -
CDR3: CASSQPPGQGQTRSNQPQHF; DNA: TGTGCCAGCAGCCAACCACCGGGACAGGGGCAAACCAGGAGCAATCAGCCCCAGCATTTT; J: TRBJ1-5; V: TRBV11-3; D: TRBD1; size: -
CDR3: CASTQGLGQPQHF; DNA: TGTGCCAGCACCCAGGGACTGGGTCAGCCCCAGCATTTT; J: TRBJ1-5; V: TRBV12-3/TRBV12-4; D: -; size: -
CDR3: CASSSLGKGSNEQFF; DNA: TGTGCCAGCAGTTCTTTGGGTAAGGGGTCCAATGAGCAGTTCTTC; J: TRBJ2-1; V: TRBV27; D: -; size: -